The 24 T cell receptor beta chains in this list originate from one sample, sequenced in a study of blood T cell repertoires in COVID-19. The method was immunoSEQ multiplex PCR; TCRdb's version includes in-frame clones alone and lacks a portion of them. Among nearly 110,000 clones, around 88% were seen once, and the ten largest hold around 7%. The specimen sequenced was peripheral blood. The origin of the receptors is a man aged 50 to 60 with active or convalescent COVID-19.

V is TRBV5-1 and J is TRBJ1-2, with D unresolved. This CDR3 is built from 14 residues. Looked up from germline, CDR1 is SGHRS and CDR2 is YFSETQ. V shed 0 bases and J shed 0 bases, with 6 bases lying between them. Here the CDR3 DNA reads TGCGCCAGCAGCTTGGAAGCTTCTAACTATGGCTACACCTTC. Translated, it gives CASSLEASNYGYTF.

The gene calls are TRBV19 and TRBJ2-3, with 7 positions matching TRBD2. The CDR3 is made up of 15 amino acids. The germline V gene has CDR1 LNHDA and CDR2 SQIVND (reference sequence). After removal of 1 base from V and 0 bases from J, the junction contained 1 base not matched to a gene. Here the CDR3 reads CASSIGEGSTDTQYF. CDR3 bases: TGTGCCAGTAGTATAGGGGAGGGCAGCACAGATACGCAGTATTTT. Looking up the rest from reference TRBV19 and TRBJ2-3 gives the full variable domain: DGGITQSPKYLFRKEGQNVTLSCEQNLNHDAMYWYRQDPGQGLRLIYYSQIVNDFQKGDIAEGYSVSREKKESFPLTVTSAQKNPTAFYLCASSIGEGSTDTQYFGPGTRLTVL.

V is TRBV27 and J is TRBJ2-2; 10 bases fit TRBD2. CDR3 size: 15 residues. Germline assignment: CDR1 MNHEY and CDR2 SMNVEV (reference sequence). Trimming at V came to 7 bases and at J to 5 bases, leaving 7 bases not matched to a gene. The CDR3 DNA reads TGTGCCAGCATCCGAGCGGGAGGGACGACCGGGGAGCTGTTTTTT. It yields the protein CASIRAGGTTGELFF.

The rearrangement uses TRBV23-1 and TRBJ2-1; 9 nucleotides align to TRBD2. TRBV23-1 falls under the ORF class, with uncertain function. The V gene end was trimmed by 6 bases and the J gene end by 0 bases; junction bases not matched to a gene: 6. The CDR3 totals 16 residues. This CDR3 is CASRLDSGSSYNEQFF. The CDR3 DNA sequence: TGCGCCAGCAGACTAGATAGCGGGAGCTCCTACAATGAGCAGTTCTTC.

The chain uses TRBV29-1 and TRBJ2-4; 9 bases fit TRBD2. The junction had 12 bases not matched to a gene; V was cut back by 4 bases and J by 8 bases. Germline CDR1 SQVTM, CDR2 ANQGSEA. The CDR3 is made up of 15 amino acids. The CDR3 region has the DNA TGCAGCGTTGGAGTAGCGGGAGTGTCGGGGTACATTCAGTACTTC. This codes for CSVGVAGVSGYIQYF.

The chain combines TRBV19 with TRBJ2-3; D is unresolved. This CDR3 has 14 amino acids. Germline CDR1 reads LNHDA; CDR2 reads SQIVND (reference sequence). V lost 4 bases to trimming and J lost 0 bases, with 8 bases between them. CDR3 in amino acids: CASSTQASTDTQYF. The DNA of the CDR3 is TGTGCCAGTAGTACCCAGGCTAGCACAGATACGCAGTATTTT.

This chain links TRBV10-1 with TRBJ1-2; D remains ambiguous. Germline lookup yields CDR1 WNHNN and CDR2 SYGVQD (reference sequence). V shed 5 bases and J shed 2 bases, with 9 bases lying between them. The CDR3 spans 13 residues. The CDR3, as DNA: TGCGCCAGCAGTCGGGAAAGAAACTATGGCTACACCTTC. Its translation: CASSRERNYGYTF.

The chain employs TRBV4-2 and TRBJ2-5; TRBD1 matches 9 bases. The CDR3 consists of 16 residues. V shed 0 bases, J shed 5 bases, and the junction held 7 bases outside the gene matches. The germline gives CDR1 LGHNA, CDR2 YNFKEQ. The chain's CDR3 is CASSQDSGTGRETQYF. CDR3 bases: TGTGCCAGCAGCCAAGACTCAGGGACAGGGCGGGAGACCCAGTACTTC.

The chain carries TRBV18 and TRBJ1-1; 8 nucleotides line up with TRBD1. The CDR3 covers 17 residues. J lost 1 base, V lost 3 bases, and 10 bases had no gene match. Looked up from germline, CDR1 is KGHSH and CDR2 is LQKENI. Here the CDR3 reads CASSPMDRVERNTEAFF. CDR3 bases: TGTGCCAGCTCACCCATGGACAGGGTTGAAAGGAACACTGAAGCTTTCTTT.

V is TRBV5-1 and J is TRBJ1-4; 8 nucleotides line up with TRBD1. The ends lost 0 bases at V and 8 bases at J; junction bases unmatched: 6. This CDR3 has 15 amino acids. Germline values: CDR1 SGHRS, CDR2 YFSETQ. CDR3 sequence: CASSLADREGEKLFF. Written as DNA, the CDR3 is TGCGCCAGCAGCTTGGCGGACAGGGAAGGGGAAAAACTGTTTTTT.

The chain employs TRBV28 and TRBJ2-1, with D tentatively TRBD1 (5 bases). V lost 6 bases, J lost 8 bases, and 17 bases lay in between. Germline V gives CDR1 MDHEN, CDR2 SYDVKM. The CDR3 totals 14 residues. CDR3 sequence: CASRPPGPDDEQFF. CDR3 DNA: TGTGCCAGCAGGCCCCCAGGGCCGGACGATGAGCAGTTCTTC.

V is TRBV11-2 and J is TRBJ2-7; perhaps TRBD1 as D (5 bases). CDR3 length equals 14 residues. V shed 0 bases and J shed 6 bases, with 12 bases lying between them. Germline CDR1 SGHAT, CDR2 FQNNGV. The CDR3: CASSLDRQGGEQYF. CDR3 DNA: TGTGCCAGCAGCTTAGATCGCCAGGGCGGCGAGCAGTACTTC.

This chain uses TRBV11-3 with TRBJ2-2; 7 bases are shared with TRBD1. The V segment lost 1 base and the J segment 4 bases; nucleotides outside the gene matches: 3. The germline V gene has CDR1 SGHNT and CDR2 YENEEA. The CDR3 covers 15 residues. The CDR3 DNA is TGTGCCAGCAGCTTAGGAGGGGGCCGCACCGGGGAGCTGTTTTTT. Residues: CASSLGGGRTGELFF.

The chain uses TRBV7-9 and TRBJ2-7; D not resolved. The CDR3 length is 14 residues. V was cut by 1 base and J by 3 bases, with 10 bases left in between. Germline V gene lookup returns CDR1 SEHNR and CDR2 FQNEAQ (reference sequence). The CDR3 loop reads CASSLEGGIYEQYF. Written as DNA, the CDR3 is TGTGCCAGCAGCTTAGAAGGCGGAATCTACGAGCAGTACTTC. The whole variable domain, remainder taken from reference TRBV7-9 and TRBJ2-7, is DTGVSQNPRHKITKRGQNVTFRCDPISEHNRLYWYRQTLGQGPEFLTYFQNEAQLEKSRLLSDRFSAERPKGSFSTLEIQRTEQGDSAMYLCASSLEGGIYEQYFGPGTRLTVT.

The chain uses TRBV6-4 and TRBJ1-1; D unclear. Germline CDR1 is MRHNA and CDR2 is SNTAGT. The CDR3 length is 14 residues. V dropped 0 bases and J dropped 4 bases, with 9 bases sitting between them. CDR3 nucleotide sequence: TGTGCCAGCAGTGACTCGAGTAGAGGCACTGAAGCTTTCTTT. It translates to CASSDSSRGTEAFF.

The chain has TRBV19 and TRBJ1-5, with a tentative D call TRBD1 (5 bases). This CDR3 contains 15 residues. Germline V gene data show CDR1 as LNHDA and CDR2 as SQIVND (reference sequence). V lost 7 bases, J lost 1 base, and 14 bases lay in between. DNA of the CDR3: TGTGCCAGTACAAGGGGCGCGATCAGCAATCAGCCCCAGCATTTT. Its protein is CASTRGAISNQPQHF.

This clone has only one observation. The rearrangement joins TRBV9 to TRBJ2-1; D is perhaps TRBD1 (5 bases). V lost 5 bases, J lost 9 bases, and 18 bases lay in between. The germline CDR1 and CDR2 sequences are SGDLS and YYNGEE. The CDR3 is made up of 14 amino acids. The CDR3 DNA is TGTGCCAGCAGGCGAGGTGACAGAGAGACTGAGCAGTTCTTC. Protein product: CASRRGDRETEQFF. Drawing the rest from reference TRBV9 and TRBJ2-1, the complete variable domain is DSGVTQTPKHLITATGQRVTLRCSPRSGDLSVYWYQQSLDQGLQFLIQYYNGEERAKGNILERFSAQQFPDLHSELNLSSLELGDSALYFCASRRGDRETEQFFGPGTRLTVL.

The CDR3 DNA is TGTGCCAGCACCATGGGGGACAGGACTTTTAGGGAGCAGTACTTC. Residues: CASTMGDRTFREQYF. The chain has TRBV28 and TRBJ2-7, with 8 bases lining up with TRBD1. The CDR3 totals 15 residues. Germline CDR1 is MDHEN and CDR2 is SYDVKM. V was pared by 7 bases and J by 7 bases, with 15 bases of the junction left unmatched.

To note about this clone: The germline gene is not matched at one end of the junction; a read error may be the cause. The V gene is TRBV7-7, the J gene TRBJ2-3; 10 nucleotides match TRBD1. CDR1 is SSHAT, CDR2 FNYEAQ, per germline (reference sequence). The CDR3 runs 15 residues. This chain's CDR3 is CASSLGTGDTDTQYF. CDR3 nucleotides: TGTGCTAGCAGCTTAGGGACAGGGGATACAGATACGCAGTATTTT.

This chain joins TRBV5-1 and TRBJ2-2; the match to TRBD1 covers 7 bases. The V gene's germline CDR1 is SGHRS and CDR2 YFSETQ. The CDR3 spans 16 residues. The junction had 7 bases not matched to a gene; V was cut back by 4 bases and J by 1 base. The CDR3 sequence: CASSKLPGGNTGELFF. For the CDR3, the DNA is TGCGCCAGCAGCAAACTCCCAGGGGGGAACACCGGGGAGCTGTTTTTT.

CDR3 in DNA: TGTGCCAGCAGTTTAGACAGGGTTTGGTATGGCTACACCTTC. This encodes CASSLDRVWYGYTF. This sequence joins TRBV28 and TRBJ1-2, with TRBD1 matching over 7 bases. The CDR3 loop spans 14 amino acids. Germline trimming cut 2 bases from V and 5 bases from J; bases unmatched to any gene: 5. Germline-derived CDR1 and CDR2 are MDHEN and SYDVKM.

This clone has just a few counts. This chain connects TRBV28 to TRBJ1-2; D not certain. Trimming took off 5 bases at V and 5 bases at J, with 9 bases between the two ends. This CDR3 is 12 amino acids long. Per germline, CDR1 MDHEN and CDR2 SYDVKM. CDR3 bases: TGTGCCAGCAGTCTATTCCGTTATGGCTACACCTTC. Protein: CASSLFRYGYTF.

The J gene is TRBJ1-5, the V gene TRBV4-1; 9 bases match TRBD1. Germline values: CDR1 MGHRA, CDR2 YSYEKL. The CDR3 loop spans 16 amino acids. V dropped 3 bases and J dropped 0; count of bases not matched to a gene: 3. CDR3 DNA sequence: TGCGCCAGCAGCCACCGGACAGGGGTTAGCAATCAGCCCCAGCATTTT. Translation gives CASSHRTGVSNQPQHF.

In this sample, this clone turned up once. The gene calls are TRBV27 and TRBJ2-7; 11 bases match TRBD1. Unmatched junction bases numbered 8, after V lost 6 bases and J lost 4 bases. The germline V gene encodes CDR1 MNHEY and CDR2 SMNVEV (reference sequence). This CDR3 comprises 15 residues. CDR3 sequence: CASSTPGQGVYEQYF. The CDR3, as DNA: TGTGCCAGCAGCACTCCGGGACAGGGGGTTTACGAGCAGTACTTC.